One and the same sample provided the 7 T cell receptor beta chains below, sequenced in a study of blood T cell repertoires in COVID-19. Assay: immunoSEQ multiplex PCR; the TCRdb copy retains only in-frame clones and omits some. The sample shows some 250,000 clones, 75% to 85% of them seen only once. Source material: peripheral blood. The origin of the receptors is a woman older than 75 with COVID-19, enrolled during active disease.

In its sample, this clone was seen once. CDR3 loop: CAYQGLANYGYTF. CDR3 DNA sequence: TGTGCCTACCAGGGGTTAGCTAACTATGGCTACACCTTC. The chain links TRBV30 to TRBJ1-2, with D perhaps matching TRBD1 (6 bases). Germline V gene sequence: CDR1 GTSNPN, CDR2 SVGIG (reference sequence). The V end lost 7 bases, the J end lost 0 bases, and 12 bases lay between the germline ends. The CDR3 spans 13 residues.

This chain connects TRBV5-6 to TRBJ1-3; perhaps TRBD1 as D (5 bases). Trimming pared 2 bases from V and 4 bases from J, leaving 13 bases between. The CDR3 has 15 residues. The germline CDR1 and CDR2 sequences are SGHDT and YYEEEE. This chain's CDR3 is CASSFMGGAGNTIYF. As DNA, the CDR3 is TGTGCCAGCAGCTTTATGGGGGGAGCAGGAAACACCATATATTTT.

The rearrangement links TRBV18 to TRBJ2-2, with D unresolved. Germline CDR1 KGHSH, CDR2 LQKENI. The CDR3 consists of 15 residues. Trimming took 2 bases from V and 4 from J, leaving 11 bases between them. In DNA form, the CDR3 reads TGTGCCAGCTCACCAAGCACCCAGGTCACCGGGGAGCTGTTTTTT. Amino acids: CASSPSTQVTGELFF.

The chain has TRBV7-3 and TRBJ1-1; 8 nucleotides agree with TRBD1. Losses at the gene ends were 2 bases for V and 2 bases for J; bases not matched to a gene: 1. CDR3 length: 14 amino acids. Germline V gene sequence: CDR1 SGHTA, CDR2 FQGTGA. The CDR3 reads CASSLQGANTEAFF. CDR3 coding DNA: TGTGCCAGCAGCTTACAGGGGGCCAACACTGAAGCTTTCTTT.

In its sample, this clone was seen a few times. The genes are TRBV27 and TRBJ2-3; TRBD2 matches at 7 bases. CDR3 size: 14 residues. Germline V gene lookup returns CDR1 MNHEY and CDR2 SMNVEV (reference sequence). V was pared by 5 bases and J by 10 bases, with 12 bases of the junction left unmatched. The CDR3 sequence is CASSPRGLTLAQYF. The CDR3 DNA reads as TGTGCCAGCAGTCCCCGGGGACTAACCTTGGCGCAGTATTTT.

The chain uses TRBV2 and TRBJ2-2; D is perhaps TRBD1 (6 bases). The germline V gene has CDR1 SNHLY and CDR2 FYNNEI. With 8 bases removed from V and 2 bases from J, the gap between germline ends came to 21 bases. The CDR3 consists of 17 residues. DNA for the CDR3: TGTGCCAGCGGCGGACAGTGGGGCTCAAAAAACACCGGGGAGCTGTTTTTT. It encodes CASGGQWGSKNTGELFF. Full variable domain (remainder filled in from reference TRBV2 and TRBJ2-2): EPEVTQTPSHQVTQMGQEVILRCVPISNHLYFYWYRQILGQKVEFLVSFYNNEISEKSEIFDDQFSVERPDGSNFTLKIRSTKLEDSAMYFCASGGQWGSKNTGELFFGEGSRLTVL.

The chain links TRBV18 to TRBJ1-1, with D unclear. CDR1 is KGHSH, CDR2 LQKENI, per germline. This CDR3 region has 13 residues. V was pared by 5 bases and J by 0 bases, with 7 bases between. The DNA of the CDR3 is TGTGCCAGCTCATCTAGCTTGAACACTGAAGCTTTCTTT. It translates to CASSSSLNTEAFF.